This TCR beta chain was obtained from a study of blood T cell repertoires in COVID-19. In the study overall: From the United States, Italy and Spain came samples of acute and convalescent COVID-19.

CDR1 GTSNPN and CDR2 SVGIG come from the germline V gene (reference sequence). This CDR3 comprises 14 residues. J gave up 14 bases and V 1 base, and 6 bases lay outside the gene matches. Original handling: Reference gene primer amplification in the assay estimated nucleated cell counts. Profiling relied on immunoSEQ multiplex PCR, and the TCRdb table lists in-frame clones only, not all of them. V and J calls and clone size come straight from that table; D and trimming were deduced from the DNA. The sample lists some 400,000 clones, roughly 90% seen once, with 1.5% to 2% in the top ten. Clinical history reported by participants formed the basis on which cohorts were assigned. Donors in Cohort 3 who had recovered were those with two negative PCRs, healthcare professional clearance, or resolution of their symptoms.

The clonotype was recovered from a woman aged 25 to 39 who had recovered from COVID-19. The chain joins TRBV30 to TRBJ2-3; TRBD2 matches at 16 bases. Specimen: PBMCs or T cells enriched from blood (not recorded which). The CDR3: CAWSDGTSGGAMYF. The CDR3 bases are TGTGCCTGGAGTGACGGGACTAGCGGGGGGGCAATGTATTTT. Together with reference TRBV30 and TRBJ2-3, the CDR3 gives the full variable domain: SQTIHQWPATLVQPVGSPLSLECTVEGTSNPNLYWYRQAAGRGLQLLFYSVGIGQISSEVPQNLSASRPQDRQFILSSKKLLLSDSGFYLCAWSDGTSGGAMYFGPGTRLTVL.